Included here is one T cell receptor (beta chain) sequence, with context. The germline and genes are mouse ones. The read falls 1 residue short of the CDR3 end, and the missing part is taken from the germline J gene. This specimen comes from a study of tissue T cells after allogeneic stem cell transplantation. Time point noted: mouse harvest day 7 after allogeneic transplant. Tail vein injection delivered 10^7 T-cell-depleted bone marrow cells and 10^6 splenic CD5+ T cells. This mouse GVHD model was MHC-mismatched B6 to BALB/c, profiled day 7 or 14. This CDR3 comprises 14 residues. Germline V gene sequence: CDR1 SGHSN, CDR2 HYEKVE. V gave up 6 bases and J gave up 4 bases; unmatched junction bases: 7. Using immunoSEQ multiplex PCR, the repertoire was profiled, and TCRdb retains in-frame clones only, with some absent. Of approximately 5,700 clones in the sample, roughly 49% are singletons; the top ten hold 9%.

The V and J genes are TRBV12-1 and TRBJ2-7; 11 bases agree with TRBD2. The receptor comes from a female BALB/c mouse given C57BL/6 T cells with graft-versus-host disease after an allogeneic hematopoietic cell transplant. The sample was gut tissue. CDR3 in amino acids: CASSLGLGEYEQYF. The CDR3 DNA, read in part, is TGTGCCAGCAGCTTGGGACTGGGGGAATATGAACAGTAC.